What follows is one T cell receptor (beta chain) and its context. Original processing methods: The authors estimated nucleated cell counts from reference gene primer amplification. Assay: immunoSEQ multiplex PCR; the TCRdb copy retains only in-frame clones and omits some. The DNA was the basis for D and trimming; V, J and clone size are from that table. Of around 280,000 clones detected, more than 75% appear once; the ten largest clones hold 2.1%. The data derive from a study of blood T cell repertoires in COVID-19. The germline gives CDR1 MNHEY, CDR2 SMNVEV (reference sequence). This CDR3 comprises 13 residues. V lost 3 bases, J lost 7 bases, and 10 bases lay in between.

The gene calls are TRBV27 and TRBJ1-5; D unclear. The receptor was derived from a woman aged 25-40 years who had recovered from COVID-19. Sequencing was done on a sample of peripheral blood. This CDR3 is CASSLGEQQPQHF. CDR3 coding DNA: TGTGCCAGCAGTTTGGGCGAGCAACAGCCCCAGCATTTT.